One sample yielded the 9 T cell receptor beta chains listed below, sequenced in a study of cytomegalovirus exposure and HLA in healthy donors. Generated by immunoSEQ multiplex PCR, the TCRdb table keeps only in-frame clones and is missing some. The repertoire holds about 200,000 clones, with roughly three quarters as singletons. Sequencing was done on a sample of PBMCs. Receptor source: a woman between 25 and 40 years old in good health and CMV-seronegative.

The chain is built from TRBV30 and TRBJ1-5; TRBD1 aligns across 7 bases. V dropped 5 bases and J dropped 3; count of bases not matched to a gene: 4. The CDR3 runs to 13 residues. The V gene's germline CDR1 is GTSNPN and CDR2 SVGIG (reference sequence). The CDR3 DNA is TGTGCCTGGGCACAGGGGAACAATCAGCCCCAGCATTTT. Its translation is CAWAQGNNQPQHF. The whole variable domain, remainder taken from reference TRBV30 and TRBJ1-5, is SQTIHQWPATLVQPVGSPLSLECTVEGTSNPNLYWYRQAAGRGLQLLFYSVGIGQISSEVPQNLSASRPQDRQFILSSKKLLLSDSGFYLCAWAQGNNQPQHFGDGTRLSIL.

This chain joins TRBV2 and TRBJ2-2; possible D gene TRBD2, 5 bases. The CDR3 has 14 residues. The germline V gene encodes CDR1 SNHLY and CDR2 FYNNEI. V lost 6 bases and J lost 6, with 14 bases in between. CDR3 sequence reads: CASRTGISSGELFF. The CDR3 DNA sequence: TGTGCCAGCAGAACCGGGATCTCGTCCGGGGAGCTGTTTTTT.

This clone was seen a handful of times. The chain combines TRBV14 with TRBJ1-2, with TRBD1 as a possible D gene (6 bases). Trimming shortened V by 5 bases and J by 6 bases, and 19 bases separated the two germline ends. This CDR3 region has 15 residues. The germline V gene has CDR1 SGHDN and CDR2 FVKESK. In nucleotides, the CDR3 is TGTGCCAGCAGCGTGAGCGGGGGCGCGTACGATGGCTACACCTTC. Its protein is CASSVSGGAYDGYTF. Full variable domain (outside the CDR3, taken from reference TRBV14 and TRBJ1-2): EAGVTQFPSHSVIEKGQTVTLRCDPISGHDNLYWYRRVMGKEIKFLLHFVKESKQDESGMPNNRFLAERTGGTYSTLKVQPAELEDSGVYFCASSVSGGAYDGYTFGSGTRLTVV.

This clone was seen more than once but under ten times. The chain recombines TRBV4-2 with TRBJ2-1; D perhaps matches TRBD2 (5 bases). V dropped 0 bases and J dropped 1 base, with 13 bases sitting between them. The CDR3 loop spans 17 amino acids. From germline, CDR1 is LGHNA and CDR2 YNFKEQ. CDR3 amino acids: CASSQDGTSDSYNEQFF. Here the CDR3 DNA reads TGTGCCAGCAGCCAAGATGGCACTAGTGATTCCTACAATGAGCAGTTCTTC.

A single count supports this clone. The chain employs TRBV5-6 and TRBJ2-7; tentatively, D is TRBD2 (6 bases). This CDR3 is 15 amino acids long. CDR1 is SGHDT, CDR2 YYEEEE, per germline. Trimming shortened V by 5 bases and J by 2 bases, and 17 bases separated the two germline ends. The CDR3 loop reads CASSQAGTPPYEQYF. CDR3 in DNA: TGTGCCAGCAGTCAAGCCGGGACTCCTCCCTACGAGCAGTACTTC.

This clone was counted a few times. The chain links TRBV4-2 to TRBJ1-2; no definite D call. Trimming removed 0 bases at V and 1 base at J, with 9 bases between. The CDR3 loop spans 15 amino acids. The germline V gene encodes CDR1 LGHNA and CDR2 YNFKEQ. The CDR3 DNA is TGTGCCAGCAGCCAAGAGGGCGTCGGTAACTATGGCTACACCTTC. It encodes CASSQEGVGNYGYTF.

This clone was observed a few times. The chain carries TRBV28 and TRBJ1-2, with TRBD1 matching 11 bases. Trimming at V came to 6 bases and at J to 4 bases, leaving 7 bases not matched to a gene. CDR1 is MDHEN, CDR2 SYDVKM, per germline. This CDR3 spans 15 amino acids. CDR3 loop: CASSPGQGAGYGYTF. CDR3 sequence (DNA): TGTGCCAGCAGCCCTGGACAGGGGGCGGGCTATGGCTACACCTTC.

The V and J genes are TRBV19 and TRBJ1-5, with D possibly TRBD1 on 6 matching bases. This CDR3 is built from 12 residues. Germline values: CDR1 LNHDA, CDR2 SQIVND (reference sequence). V was pared by 8 bases and J by 7 bases, with 12 bases between. CDR3 nucleotides: TGTGCCAGTGGGGGCGTTGGGCAGCCCCAGCATTTT. Amino acids: CASGGVGQPQHF.

This chain connects TRBV10-1 to TRBJ2-5; D possibly corresponds to TRBD2 (6 bases). This CDR3 is built from 15 residues. Germline values: CDR1 WNHNN, CDR2 SYGVQD (reference sequence). The ends were cut back, 2 bases at V and 5 bases at J, with 15 bases in the middle. The CDR3 protein is CASSETVGLWETQYF. The CDR3 coding sequence is TGCGCCAGCAGTGAGACCGTGGGACTCTGGGAGACCCAGTACTTC.